The 9 T cell receptor beta chains below come from one sample, sequenced in a study of a mutant IDH1 vaccine in newly diagnosed glioma. Using immunoSEQ multiplex PCR, the repertoire was profiled, and TCRdb retains in-frame clones only, with some absent. The table lists 60,000 to 70,000 clones, about four fifths of them singletons. Their target antigens are unknown. Time point defined: week 47, end of study. Every vaccination contained 300 ug of the mutant IDH1 20-mer peptide and was paired with topical imiquimod. The sample consisted of PBMCs, taken from a glioma patient whose treatment included an IDH1 peptide vaccine. The receptor set was obtained from a man aged 25-45 years with glioma.

The chain is built from TRBV10-2 and TRBJ2-1; 8 positions agree with TRBD1. V was clipped by 8 bases and J by 5 bases; unmatched bases: 11. Germline assignment: CDR1 WSHSY and CDR2 SAAADI. This CDR3 is 15 amino acids long. As DNA, the CDR3 is TGCGCCAGCGCAATCTGGGACAGGCTTGACAATGAGCAGTTCTTC. Its protein is CASAIWDRLDNEQFF.

This rearrangement joins TRBV13 to TRBJ2-5; TRBD2 matches 10 bases. From germline, CDR1 is PRHDT and CDR2 FYEKMQ (reference sequence). Unmatched junction bases numbered 9, after V lost 3 bases and J lost 5 bases. The CDR3 totals 16 residues. The CDR3 coding sequence is TGTGCCAGCAGCTTCTCAGCGGGGGGGCTTCGGGAGACCCAGTACTTC. Its protein is CASSFSAGGLRETQYF.

This chain links TRBV19 with TRBJ1-2; D is undetermined. V shed 1 base and J shed 10 bases, with 7 bases lying between them. The germline CDR1 and CDR2 sequences are LNHDA and SQIVND (reference sequence). CDR3 length: 11 residues. CDR3 sequence reads: CASSIGGPYTF. DNA of the CDR3: TGTGCCAGTAGTATAGGTGGTCCCTACACCTTC.

This sequence joins TRBV27 and TRBJ2-1, with 7 bases aligning to TRBD1. V lost 8 bases to trimming and J lost 4 bases; unmatched junction nucleotides: 11. The CDR3 sequence is 15 residues long. Germline V CDR1 and CDR2: MNHEY, SMNVEV (reference sequence). CDR3 in DNA: TGTGCCAGCGGGAGACAGGGCCTACTTTACAATGAGCAGTTCTTC. Translated: CASGRQGLLYNEQFF.

The genes are TRBV19 and TRBJ1-1, with D possibly being TRBD1 (6 bases). Germline assignment: CDR1 LNHDA and CDR2 SQIVND (reference sequence). This CDR3 spans 16 amino acids. With 3 bases removed from V and 5 bases from J, the gap between germline ends came to 19 bases. The CDR3 loop reads CASSIFNRDWPTEAFF. The CDR3, as DNA: TGTGCCAGTAGTATTTTCAACAGGGATTGGCCAACTGAAGCTTTCTTT.

This clone has a single count. The J gene is TRBJ1-1, the V gene TRBV28; weak D call: TRBD1 (5 bases). The CDR3 spans 16 residues. V lost 3 bases and J 0 bases, leaving 14 bases between the germline ends. Germline V lookup: CDR1 MDHEN, CDR2 SYDVKM. CDR3 nucleotides: TGTGCCAGCAGTTTTCCCCTGGGGGGGTTGAACACTGAAGCTTTCTTT. It codes for CASSFPLGGLNTEAFF.

The chain joins TRBV5-4 to TRBJ2-7; tentative D call: TRBD1 (5 bases). V dropped 0 bases and J dropped 3 bases, with 16 bases sitting between them. CDR3 length: 16 amino acids. Germline V gene lookup returns CDR1 SGHNT and CDR2 YYREEE (reference sequence). CDR3 sequence (DNA): TGTGCCAGCAGCTTGGACTTTGGACAACAGAACTACGAGCAGTACTTC. This translates into CASSLDFGQQNYEQYF.

V and J are TRBV29-1 and TRBJ1-1; a possible D gene is TRBD1 (5 bases). V was cut by 1 base and J by 8 bases, with 8 bases left in between. Germline V CDR1 and CDR2: SQVTM, ANQGSEA. The CDR3 sequence is 11 residues long. Here the CDR3 reads CSVEVRTEAFF. The DNA of the CDR3 is TGCAGCGTTGAAGTACGGACAGAAGCTTTCTTT.

This chain links TRBV13 with TRBJ2-3; TRBD2 is a possible D gene (7 bases). Germline V gene lookup returns CDR1 PRHDT and CDR2 FYEKMQ (reference sequence). The V end lost 4 bases, the J end lost 0 bases, and 14 bases lay between the germline ends. This CDR3 has 16 amino acids. DNA for the CDR3: TGTGCCAGCAGCTCCCAACGGGGGGCTAGCACAGATACGCAGTATTTT. Protein product: CASSSQRGASTDTQYF.